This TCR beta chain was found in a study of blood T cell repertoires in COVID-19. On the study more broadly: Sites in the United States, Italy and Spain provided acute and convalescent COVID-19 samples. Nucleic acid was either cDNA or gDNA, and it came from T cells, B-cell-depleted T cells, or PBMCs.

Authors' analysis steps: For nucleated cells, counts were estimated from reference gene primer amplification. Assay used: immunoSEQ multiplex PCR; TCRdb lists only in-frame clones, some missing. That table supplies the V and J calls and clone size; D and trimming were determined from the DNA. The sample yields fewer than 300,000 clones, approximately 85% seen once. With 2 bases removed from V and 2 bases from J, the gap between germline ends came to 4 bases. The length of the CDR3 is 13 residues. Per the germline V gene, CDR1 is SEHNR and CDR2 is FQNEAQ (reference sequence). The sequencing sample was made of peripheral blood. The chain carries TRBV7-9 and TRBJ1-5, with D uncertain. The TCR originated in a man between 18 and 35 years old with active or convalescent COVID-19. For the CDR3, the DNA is TGTGCCAGCAGCTTAACAGGCAATCAGCCCCAGCATTTT. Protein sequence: CASSLTGNQPQHF. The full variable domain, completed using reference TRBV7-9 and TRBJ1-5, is DTGVSQNPRHKITKRGQNVTFRCDPISEHNRLYWYRQTLGQGPEFLTYFQNEAQLEKSRLLSDRFSAERPKGSFSTLEIQRTEQGDSAMYLCASSLTGNQPQHFGDGTRLSIL.